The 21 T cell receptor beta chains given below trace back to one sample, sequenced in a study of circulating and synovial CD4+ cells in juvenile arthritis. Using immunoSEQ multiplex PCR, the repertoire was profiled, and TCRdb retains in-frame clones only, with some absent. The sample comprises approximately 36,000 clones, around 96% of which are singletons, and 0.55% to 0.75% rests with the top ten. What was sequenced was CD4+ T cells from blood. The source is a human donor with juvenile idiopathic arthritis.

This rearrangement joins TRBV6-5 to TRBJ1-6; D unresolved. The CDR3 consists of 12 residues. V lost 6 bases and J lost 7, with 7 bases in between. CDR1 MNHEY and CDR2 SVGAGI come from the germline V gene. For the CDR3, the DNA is TGTGCCAGCAGGACTGTGAATTCACCCCTCCACTTT. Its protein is CASRTVNSPLHF.

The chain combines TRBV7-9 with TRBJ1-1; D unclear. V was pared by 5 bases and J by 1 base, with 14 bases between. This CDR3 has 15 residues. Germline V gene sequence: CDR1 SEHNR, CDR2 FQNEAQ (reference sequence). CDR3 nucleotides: TGTGCCAGCAGCCCACCAATGGGCCGGAACACTGAAGCTTTCTTT. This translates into CASSPPMGRNTEAFF.

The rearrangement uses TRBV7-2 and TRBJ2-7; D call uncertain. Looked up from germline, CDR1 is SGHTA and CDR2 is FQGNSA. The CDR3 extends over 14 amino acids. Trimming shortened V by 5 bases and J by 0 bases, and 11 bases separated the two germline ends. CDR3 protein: CASSPSPASYEQYF. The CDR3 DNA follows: TGTGCCAGCAGCCCTAGTCCTGCCTCCTACGAGCAGTACTTC.

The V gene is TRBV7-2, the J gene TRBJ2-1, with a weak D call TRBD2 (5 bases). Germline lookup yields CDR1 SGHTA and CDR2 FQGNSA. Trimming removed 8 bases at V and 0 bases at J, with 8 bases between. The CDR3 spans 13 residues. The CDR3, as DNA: TGTGCCAGCGGAGAGGGCTCCTACAATGAGCAGTTCTTC. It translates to CASGEGSYNEQFF.

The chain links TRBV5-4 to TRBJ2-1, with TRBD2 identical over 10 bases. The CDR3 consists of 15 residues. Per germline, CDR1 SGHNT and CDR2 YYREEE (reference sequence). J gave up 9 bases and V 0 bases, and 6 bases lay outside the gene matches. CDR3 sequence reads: CASSLGLAGESEQFF. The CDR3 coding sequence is TGTGCCAGCAGCTTGGGGCTAGCGGGGGAGAGTGAGCAGTTCTTC.

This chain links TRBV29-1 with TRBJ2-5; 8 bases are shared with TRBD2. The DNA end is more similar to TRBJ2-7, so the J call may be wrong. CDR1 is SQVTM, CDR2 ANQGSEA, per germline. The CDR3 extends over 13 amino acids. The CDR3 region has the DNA TGCAGCGCGGGGGGGGGAGGGTCCTACGAGCAGTACTTC. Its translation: CSAGGGGSYEQYF.

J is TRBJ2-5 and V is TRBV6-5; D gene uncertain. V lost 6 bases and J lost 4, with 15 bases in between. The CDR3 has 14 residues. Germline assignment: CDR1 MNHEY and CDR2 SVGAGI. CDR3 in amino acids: CASSPGWVVETQYF. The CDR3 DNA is TGTGCCAGCAGCCCGGGTTGGGTAGTAGAGACCCAGTACTTC.

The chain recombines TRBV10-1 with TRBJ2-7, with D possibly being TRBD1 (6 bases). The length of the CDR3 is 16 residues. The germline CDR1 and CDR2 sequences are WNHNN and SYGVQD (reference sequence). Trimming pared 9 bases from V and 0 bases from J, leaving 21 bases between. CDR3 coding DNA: TGCGCCAGACCGGGACACCCGAAATGGGGCTCCTACGAGCAGTACTTC. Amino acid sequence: CARPGHPKWGSYEQYF.

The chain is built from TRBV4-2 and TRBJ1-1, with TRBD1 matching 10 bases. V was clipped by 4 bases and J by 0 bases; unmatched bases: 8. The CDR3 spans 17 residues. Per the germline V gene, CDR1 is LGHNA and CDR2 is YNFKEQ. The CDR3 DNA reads TGTGCCAGCAGCCCTGTCCCGGGACAGGGGCTGAACACTGAAGCTTTCTTT. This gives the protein CASSPVPGQGLNTEAFF.

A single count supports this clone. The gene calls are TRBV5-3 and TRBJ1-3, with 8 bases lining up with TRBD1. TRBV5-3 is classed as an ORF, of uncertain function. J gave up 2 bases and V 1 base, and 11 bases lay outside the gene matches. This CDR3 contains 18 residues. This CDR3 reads CARSLRSLTGAPGNTIYF. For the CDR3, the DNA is TGTGCCAGAAGCTTGAGATCGCTGACAGGGGCCCCTGGAAACACCATATATTTT.

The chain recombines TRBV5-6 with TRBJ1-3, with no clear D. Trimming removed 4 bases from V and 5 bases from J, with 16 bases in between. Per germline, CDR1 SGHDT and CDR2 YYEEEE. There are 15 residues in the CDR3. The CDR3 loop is CASSNRPEWRNTIYF. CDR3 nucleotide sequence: TGTGCCAGCAGCAACCGGCCGGAGTGGAGAAACACCATATATTTT.

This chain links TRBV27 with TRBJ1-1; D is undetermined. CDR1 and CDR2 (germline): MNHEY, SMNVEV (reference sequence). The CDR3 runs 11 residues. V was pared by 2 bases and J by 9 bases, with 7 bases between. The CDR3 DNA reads TGTGCCAGCAGTTTAAACAGCCAAGCTTTCTTT. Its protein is CASSLNSQAFF.

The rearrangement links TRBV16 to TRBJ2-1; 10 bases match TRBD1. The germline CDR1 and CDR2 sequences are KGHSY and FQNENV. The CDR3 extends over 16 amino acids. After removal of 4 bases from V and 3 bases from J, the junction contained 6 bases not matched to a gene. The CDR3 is CASSPRRTGGYNEQFF. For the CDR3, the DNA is TGTGCCAGCAGCCCCCGTCGGACAGGGGGCTACAATGAGCAGTTCTTC.

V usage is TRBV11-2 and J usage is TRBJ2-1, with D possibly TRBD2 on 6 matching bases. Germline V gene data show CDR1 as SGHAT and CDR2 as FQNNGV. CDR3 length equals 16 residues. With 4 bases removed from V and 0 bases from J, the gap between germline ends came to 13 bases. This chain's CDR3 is CASSSLRRDSYNEQFF. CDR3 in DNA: TGTGCCAGCAGCTCCCTACGGCGGGACTCCTACAATGAGCAGTTCTTC. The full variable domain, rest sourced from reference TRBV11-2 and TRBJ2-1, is EAGVAQSPRYKIIEKRQSVAFWCNPISGHATLYWYQQILGQGPKLLIQFQNNGVVDDSQLPKDRFSAERLKGVDSTLKIQPAKLEDSAVYLCASSSLRRDSYNEQFFGPGTRLTVL.

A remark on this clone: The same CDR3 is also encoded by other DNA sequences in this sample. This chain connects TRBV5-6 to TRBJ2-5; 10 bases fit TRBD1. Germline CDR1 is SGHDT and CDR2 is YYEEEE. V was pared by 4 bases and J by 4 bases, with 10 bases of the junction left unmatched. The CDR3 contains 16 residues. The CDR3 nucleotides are TGTGCCAGCAGCCCACCGACAGGGGGCATCAGAGAGACCCAGTACTTC. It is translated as CASSPPTGGIRETQYF.

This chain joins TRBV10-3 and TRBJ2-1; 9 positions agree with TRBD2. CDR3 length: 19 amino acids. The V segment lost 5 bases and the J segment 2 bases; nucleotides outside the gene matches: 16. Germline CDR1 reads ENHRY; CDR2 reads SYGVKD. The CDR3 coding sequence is TGTGCCATCAGTCTACACGGCGGGGGGGCCGGAGCTACCTACAATGAGCAGTTCTTC. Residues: CAISLHGGGAGATYNEQFF.

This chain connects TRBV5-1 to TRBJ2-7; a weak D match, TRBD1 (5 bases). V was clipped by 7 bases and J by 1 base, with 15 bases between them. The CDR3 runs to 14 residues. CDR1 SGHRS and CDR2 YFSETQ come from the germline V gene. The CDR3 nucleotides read TGCGCCAGCCGGTCCGGACAATATTCCTACGAGCAGTACTTC. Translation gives CASRSGQYSYEQYF.

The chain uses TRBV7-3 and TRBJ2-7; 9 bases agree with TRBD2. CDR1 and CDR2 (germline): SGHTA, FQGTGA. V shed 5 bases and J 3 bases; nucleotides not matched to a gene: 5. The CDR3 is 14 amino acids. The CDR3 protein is CASSQQRGDYEQYF. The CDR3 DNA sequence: TGTGCCAGCAGCCAGCAGCGGGGGGACTACGAGCAGTACTTC.

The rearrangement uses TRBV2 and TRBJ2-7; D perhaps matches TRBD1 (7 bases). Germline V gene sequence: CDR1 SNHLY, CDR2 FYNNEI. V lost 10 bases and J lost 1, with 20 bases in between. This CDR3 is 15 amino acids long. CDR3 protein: CATSGGTELSYEQYF. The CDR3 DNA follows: TGTGCCACCTCAGGGGGGACAGAGTTATCCTACGAGCAGTACTTC.

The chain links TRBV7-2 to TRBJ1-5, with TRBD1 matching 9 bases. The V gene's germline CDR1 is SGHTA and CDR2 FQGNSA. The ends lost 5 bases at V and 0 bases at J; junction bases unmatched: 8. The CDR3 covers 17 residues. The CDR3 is CASSVGTGFFSNQPQHF. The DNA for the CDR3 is TGTGCCAGCAGCGTTGGGACAGGGTTTTTTAGCAATCAGCCCCAGCATTTT. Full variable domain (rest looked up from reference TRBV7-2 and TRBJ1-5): GAGVSQSPSNKVTEKGKDVELRCDPISGHTALYWYRQSLGQGLEFLIYFQGNSAPDKSGLPSDRFSAERTGGSVSTLTIQRTQQEDSAVYLCASSVGTGFFSNQPQHFGDGTRLSIL.

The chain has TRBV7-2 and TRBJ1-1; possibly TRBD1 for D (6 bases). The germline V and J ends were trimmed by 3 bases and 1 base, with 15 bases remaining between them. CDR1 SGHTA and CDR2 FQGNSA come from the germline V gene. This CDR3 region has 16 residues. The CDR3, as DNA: TGTGCCAGCAGCTTTGCCAGGGGTAGGGGGAACACTGAAGCTTTCTTT. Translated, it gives CASSFARGRGNTEAFF.